The text below deals with one T cell receptor (beta chain). High-throughput TCR beta sequencing covered peripheral CD8+ and CD4+ T cells. This sample is part of a study of CD8 T cells in Susac syndrome. When the RNA was reverse transcribed, random hexamers were used with an input of 0.5 to 1 ug. Across 54 Vbeta and 13 Jbeta, immunoSEQ multiplex PCR amplified TCR beta CDR3. TCRdb re-derived calls from the immunoSEQ multiplex PCR reads in MiXCR, one entry per CDR3 protein. The table lists approximately 140,000 distinct CDR3 sequences, 85% to 95% of them singletons. V was shortened by 5 bases and J by 7 bases, with 25 bases between the two germline ends. CDR3 size: 16 residues. Germline V CDR1 and CDR2: SQVTM, ANQGSEA.

This clonotype was obtained from a human donor in good health. The chain is built from TRBV29-1 and TRBJ2-3; D is possibly TRBD2 (6 bases). Sequencing was carried out using CD8+ T cells from PBMCs. The CDR3 loop reads CSVTGADYMRPNTQYF. The CDR3 DNA reads TGCAGCGTTACTGGCGCGGACTACATGAGGCCGAATACGCAGTATTTT.